This is a list of T cell receptor beta chains from one sample in a study of Ad26.COV2.S vaccination and SARS-CoV-2 variants. Some clones are missing from TCRdb's copy, which holds only in-frame ones; the method was immunoSEQ multiplex PCR. The data hold approximately 300,000 clones, with around four fifths observed a single time. The sample consisted of peripheral blood, taken in a trial of Ad26.COV2.S vaccine versus placebo. The source is a person aged 18-60 years who received the Ad26.COV2.S COVID-19 vaccine or a placebo. Both conserved end residues are part of each CDR3. The D gene is left open where the match is weak. The size entry is marked missing in some rows and otherwise reads once, few, many or a size class.

15	.	TRBV6-4	TRBJ2-3	.	CASSATGGPSDTQYF	TGTGCCAGCAGTGCTACCGGGGGGCCGTCGGATACGCAGTATTTT
15	TRBD1	TRBV7-2	TRBJ1-1	.	CASSLRQGAGTEAFF	TGTGCCAGCAGCTTAAGGCAGGGGGCAGGCACTGAAGCTTTCTTT
13	TRBD1	TRBV6-5	TRBJ2-5	.	CASKRQGYETQYF	TGTGCCAGCAAAAGACAGGGTTACGAGACCCAGTACTTC
18	.	TRBV11-2	TRBJ2-3	.	CASSSRVDWVRWDRTQYF	TGTGCCAGCAGCTCTCGGGTCGATTGGGTCAGATGGGACCGTACGCAGTATTTT
17	.	TRBV10-2	TRBJ1-5	.	CASSEVAGRGSGQPQHF	TGCGCCAGCAGTGAGGTGGCCGGTAGAGGGTCCGGACAGCCCCAGCATTTT
14	TRBD2	TRBV24-1	TRBJ2-1	.	CATSDPRGGDEQFF	TGTGCCACCAGTGATCCCCGGGGGGGAGATGAGCAGTTCTTC
15	TRBD1	TRBV18	TRBJ2-7	.	CASSLAGTGTYEQYF	TGTGCCAGCTCACTGGCCGGGACAGGGACCTACGAGCAGTACTTC
13	.	TRBV11-2	TRBJ2-5	.	CASSLDLNRDGNF	TGTGCCAGCAGCTTAGATCTTAATCGAGATGGGAACTTC
15	TRBD2	TRBV3-1/TRBV3-2	TRBJ2-5	.	CASSQAAGGSGTQYF	TGTGCCAGCAGCCAGGCTGCGGGGGGGTCTGGGACCCAGTACTTC
14	.	TRBV6-5	TRBJ1-1	.	CASSTPQGAGEAFF	TGTGCCAGCAGTACTCCTCAGGGAGCGGGTGAAGCTTTCTTT
16	.	TRBV5-6	TRBJ2-7	.	CASSLARGGLFYEQYF	TGTGCCAGCAGCTTGGCCCGAGGGGGGCTGTTCTACGAGCAGTACTTC
15	.	TRBV7-3	TRBJ2-5	.	CASSGSTGSQETQYF	TGTGCCAGCTCCGGTTCTACGGGAAGTCAAGAGACCCAGTACTTC
13	.	TRBV6-4	TRBJ1-5	.	CTSGERSNQPQHF	TGTACATCAGGGGAGAGAAGCAATCAGCCCCAGCATTTT
15	TRBD1	TRBV28	TRBJ2-7	.	CASSPRDRAWGEQYF	TGTGCCAGCAGTCCCCGGGACAGAGCGTGGGGCGAGCAGTACTTC
13	.	TRBV30	TRBJ1-5	once	CAWSLGSNQPQHF	TGTGCCTGGAGTTTGGGGTCAAATCAGCCCCAGCATTTT
15	TRBD1	TRBV5-1	TRBJ1-2	.	CASSRDRGQVYGYTF	TGCGCCAGCAGCAGGGACAGGGGGCAAGTCTATGGCTACACCTTC
14	.	TRBV5-1	TRBJ2-3	.	CASSLQGRADTQYF	TGCGCCAGCAGCTTACAGGGTAGGGCAGATACGCAGTATTTT
15	.	TRBV27	TRBJ2-7	.	CASSPYPRGDYEQYF	TGTGCCAGCAGTCCCTACCCCAGGGGGGACTACGAGCAGTACTTC
15	.	TRBV28	TRBJ2-6	.	CASSGTYSGANVLTF	TGTGCCAGCAGTGGAACCTACTCTGGGGCCAACGTCCTGACTTTC
21	.	TRBV15	TRBJ2-1	.	CATSRAISGVVTRRSYNEQFF	TGTGCCACCAGCAGAGCCATAAGTGGGGTAGTAACAAGACGCTCCTACAATGAGCAGTTCTTC
13	.	TRBV10-3	TRBJ2-7	.	CAISQGDSYEQYF	TGTGCCATCTCCCAGGGCGACTCCTACGAGCAGTACTTC
17	TRBD1	TRBV28	TRBJ2-7	few	CASSTYSGTGAPYEQYF	TGTGCCAGCAGTACCTACTCCGGGACAGGGGCCCCCTACGAGCAGTACTTC
14	TRBD1	TRBV3-1/TRBV3-2	TRBJ2-1	.	CASSPRDRDNEQFF	TGTGCCAGCAGCCCCCGGGACAGGGACAATGAGCAGTTCTTC
13	.	TRBV5-4	TRBJ1-2	.	CASSEGRNYGYTF	TGTGCCAGCAGCGAGGGACGGAACTATGGCTACACCTTC
16	TRBD1	TRBV6-5	TRBJ2-7	.	CATTYLRDSFTYEQYF	TGTGCCACCACTTACCTCCGGGACAGTTTTACCTACGAGCAGTACTTC
16	TRBD2	TRBV5-1	TRBJ2-7	once	CASSFLSGVSSYEQYF	TGCGCCAGCAGCTTTTTGAGCGGGGTGAGCTCCTACGAGCAGTACTTC
14	.	TRBV7-2	TRBJ2-3	.	CASSPFSVSDTQYF	TGTGCCAGCAGCCCCTTCTCAGTTTCCGATACGCAGTATTTT
15	.	TRBV28	TRBJ2-6	.	CASSSLASGANVLTF	TGTGCCAGCAGTTCCCTTGCGTCTGGGGCCAACGTCCTGACTTTC
13	.	TRBV11-2	TRBJ2-3	.	CASSRASNPPQYF	TGTGCCAGCAGCCGTGCTTCTAACCCACCGCAGTATTTT
16	.	TRBV3-1/TRBV3-2	TRBJ1-6	.	CASSPDEISYNSPLHF	TGTGCCAGCAGCCCCGATGAGATCTCCTATAATTCACCCCTCCACTTT
17	.	TRBV9	TRBJ2-7	.	CASSASLGGTTDYEQYF	TGTGCCAGCAGCGCCTCACTAGGGGGGACAACAGACTACGAGCAGTACTTC
14	.	TRBV5-1	TRBJ2-2	few	CASSLEPNTGELFF	TGCGCCAGCAGCTTGGAACCGAACACCGGGGAGCTGTTTTTT
12	.	TRBV2	TRBJ2-5	.	CASSGPEETQYF	TGTGCCAGCAGTGGGCCAGAAGAGACCCAGTACTTC
15	.	TRBV5-4	TRBJ1-6	.	CASSLAEAGNSPLHF	TGTGCCAGCAGCTTGGCCGAGGCGGGAAATTCACCCCTCCACTTT
13	.	TRBV12-3/TRBV12-4	TRBJ2-1	once	CASSLVNVGEQFF	TGTGCCAGCAGTTTAGTTAATGTCGGTGAGCAGTTCTTC
15	TRBD1	TRBV6-5	TRBJ2-6	.	CASSYTGAGANVLTF	TGTGCCAGCAGTTACACAGGGGCTGGGGCCAACGTCCTGACTTTC
19	TRBD2	TRBV27	TRBJ2-4	.	CASSSRTSGVPIAKNIQYF	TGTGCCAGCAGTTCGCGGACTAGCGGGGTACCCATAGCCAAAAACATTCAGTACTTC
13	TRBD1	TRBV28	TRBJ2-5	.	CATRQGGFGTQYF	TGTGCCACTAGACAGGGGGGGTTCGGGACCCAGTACTTC
13	.	TRBV5-6	TRBJ2-2	once	CASSNTLTGELFF	TGTGCCAGCAGCAATACTTTGACCGGGGAGCTGTTTTTT
18	TRBD2	TRBV28	TRBJ2-5	.	CASSRLILTSGRQETQYF	TGTGCCAGCAGTCGCTTAATTTTGACTAGCGGAAGGCAAGAGACCCAGTACTTC
12	.	TRBV10-3	TRBJ2-7	.	CATIGGDYEQYF	TGTGCCACGATCGGAGGGGACTACGAGCAGTACTTC
15	TRBD1	TRBV4-2	TRBJ1-4	once	CASSQPGQLNEKLFF	TGTGCCAGCAGCCAGCCGGGACAGCTTAATGAAAAACTGTTTTTT
13	TRBD1	TRBV9	TRBJ1-2	.	CASSEGQGYGYTF	TGTGCCAGCAGCGAGGGACAGGGCTATGGCTACACCTTC
15	TRBD2	TRBV6-5	TRBJ2-3	.	CASRLLVGRGDTQYF	TGTGCCAGCAGACTACTAGTGGGGAGGGGAGATACGCAGTATTTT
15	.	TRBV14	TRBJ1-1	few	CASSPDRIVPPEAFF	TGTGCCAGCAGCCCAGACAGAATAGTTCCCCCTGAAGCTTTCTTT
15	.	TRBV7-6	TRBJ1-3	.	CASSLSGPPGNTIYF	TGTGCCAGCAGCCTATCGGGCCCTCCTGGAAACACCATATATTTT
16	.	TRBV28	TRBJ2-2	.	CASRTLGVGRGGELFF	TGTGCCAGCAGAACCCTGGGGGTGGGGAGAGGCGGGGAGCTGTTTTTT
15	TRBD1	TRBV10-3	TRBJ1-4	.	CAISEEGRGSEKLFF	TGTGCCATCAGTGAAGAAGGCAGGGGGAGTGAAAAACTGTTTTTT
17	TRBD1	TRBV27	TRBJ2-3	.	CASSLGWGQGTTDTQYF	TGTGCCAGCAGTTTAGGATGGGGACAGGGTACGACAGATACGCAGTATTTT
12	.	TRBV9	TRBJ2-7	.	CASIPPSYEQYF	TGTGCCAGCATTCCCCCTTCCTACGAGCAGTACTTC
20	TRBD1	TRBV9	TRBJ2-6	once	CASSTRDRGFLAFGANVLTF	TGTGCCAGCAGCACCCGGGACAGGGGGTTTCTTGCGTTTGGGGCCAACGTCCTGACTTTC
15	TRBD1	TRBV28	TRBJ1-2	once	CASSSPGQGDHGYTF	TGTGCCAGCAGTTCCCCGGGACAGGGCGATCATGGCTACACCTTC
13	TRBD1	TRBV19	TRBJ1-6	few	CASRDRENSPLHF	TGTGCCAGCCGGGACAGGGAAAATTCACCCCTCCACTTT
15	.	TRBV5-6	TRBJ1-6	.	CASSPWSSYNSPLHF	TGTGCCAGCAGCCCCTGGAGCTCCTATAATTCACCCCTCCACTTT